Included here is one T cell receptor (beta chain) sequence, with context. Only in-frame clones appear in the TCRdb table, and some are missing; sequencing was by immunoSEQ multiplex PCR. The sample lists approximately 190,000 clones, less than 90% occurring once. This sample is drawn from a study of blood T cell repertoires in COVID-19. Study as a whole: The cDNA or gDNA used as material had been derived from T cells, B-cell-depleted T cells, or PBMCs.

Germline CDR1 is SGHRS and CDR2 is YFSETQ. The CDR3 totals 13 residues. Trimming removed 3 bases at V and 6 bases at J, with 10 bases between. The receptor comes from a human donor in a cohort sampled during active COVID-19. Sequencing used peripheral blood. V usage is TRBV5-1 and J usage is TRBJ2-1, with a possible D match to TRBD2 (5 bases). The CDR3 region is CASSSREGNEQFF. As DNA, the CDR3 is TGCGCCAGCAGCTCTCGTGAGGGCAATGAGCAGTTCTTC.